This section outlines one T cell receptor (beta chain) sequence together with its context. The sample originates from a study of T cells in localized non-small cell lung cancer. This CDR3 is 13 amino acids long. Germline V gene sequence: CDR1 SGHTA, CDR2 FQGTGA. Trimming shortened V by 2 bases and J by 1 base, and 2 bases separated the two germline ends. TCRdb's table, derived via immunoSEQ multiplex PCR, lists solely in-frame clones and lacks some. The table includes about 76,000 clones, around 84% detected once. The sequence came from a female donor of 60 years or more with stage I lung adenocarcinoma. The sample consisted of peripheral blood, taken before any cancer treatment. V gene TRBV7-3 combines with J gene TRBJ2-2; D gene unclear. The CDR3 is CASSLENTGELFF. Here the CDR3 DNA reads TGTGCCAGCAGCTTAGAGAACACCGGGGAGCTGTTTTTT.